The next 21 T cell receptor beta chains were all read from a single sample in a study of T cells expressing NK-cell markers. TCRdb reworked the 5' RACE reads into one entry per CDR3 protein, no DNA. The sample has about 260,000 distinct CDR3 sequences; the top ten hold roughly 4.2%. Sequencing input: blood T cells: a sorted CD56 or NKG2C T cell subset, CD4+ or CD8+ T cells, or bulk PBMC T cells (not recorded which). The receptors originated from a woman aged 18 to 69 in good health.

V usage is TRBV7-2 and J usage is TRBJ2-3; TCRdb designates TRBD2, a call that cannot be tested without DNA. Germline V gives CDR1 SGHTA, CDR2 FQGNSA. The CDR3 contains 16 residues. The CDR3: CASSPTSGGATDTQYF.

This chain joins TRBV7-3 and TRBJ1-1. The CDR3 runs to 13 residues. Germline CDR1 is SGHTA and CDR2 is FQGTGA. This CDR3 reads CASSKVAGTEAFF.

The CDR3 spells CASSLTLGASGPNSGANVLTF. V gene TRBV7-9 combines with J gene TRBJ2-6; TCRdb's D call of TRBD2 is untestable without DNA. This CDR3 is built from 21 residues. The germline V gene has CDR1 SEHNR and CDR2 FQNEAQ (reference sequence).

The genes are TRBV18 and TRBJ2-1; TCRdb's assignment of TRBD2 cannot be checked, as there is no DNA. Germline CDR1 is KGHSH and CDR2 is LQKENI. The CDR3 runs to 12 residues. The chain's CDR3 is CASSVRAGEQFF.

This chain connects TRBV4-3 to TRBJ1-2; TCRdb picks TRBD1, but there is no DNA to check that call. The germline CDR1 and CDR2 sequences are LGHNA and YSLEER. The CDR3 is 16 amino acids. This chain's CDR3 is CASSQGPRGDPYGYTF.

The rearrangement uses TRBV27 and TRBJ2-5; the TCRdb call, TRBD2, lacks DNA for checking. This CDR3 is 17 amino acids long. Germline V gene sequence: CDR1 MNHEY, CDR2 SMNVEV (reference sequence). The chain's CDR3 is CASKPQLAGGRGETQYF.

This rearrangement joins TRBV5-1 to TRBJ2-3; TCRdb outputs TRBD2, but without DNA this stays unchecked. The CDR3 sequence is 13 residues long. Germline CDR1 reads SGHRS; CDR2 reads YFSETQ. This CDR3 is CASNEGAADTQYF.

This chain links TRBV7-3 with TRBJ2-3; lacking DNA, the TRBD2 call made by TCRdb goes unchecked. This CDR3 has 16 amino acids. The germline CDR1 and CDR2 sequences are SGHTA and FQGTGA. CDR3 region: CASSPSGLTSTDTQYF.

The rearrangement links TRBV5-1 to TRBJ1-2. Germline loops: CDR1 SGHRS, CDR2 YFSETQ. The CDR3 sequence is 13 residues long. The CDR3 sequence: CASSLEGDYGYTF.

The chain carries TRBV12-3 or TRBV12-4 and TRBJ2-2; no DNA is available, so the TRBD1 call from TCRdb remains unchecked. This CDR3 has 15 amino acids. The CDR3 loop reads CASRQTGRNTGELFF.

The chain joins TRBV7-2 to TRBJ1-3; as DNA is missing, the TRBD1 call by TCRdb cannot be tested. CDR3 size: 16 residues. From germline, CDR1 is SGHTA and CDR2 FQGNSA. The CDR3 is CASSKRQGASGNTIYF. Together with reference TRBV7-2 and TRBJ1-3, the CDR3 gives the full variable domain: GAGVSQSPSNKVTEKGKDVELRCDPISGHTALYWYRQSLGQGLEFLIYFQGNSAPDKSGLPSDRFSAERTGGSVSTLTIQRTQQEDSAVYLCASSKRQGASGNTIYFGEGSWLTVV.

The chain combines TRBV29-1 with TRBJ1-2; TCRdb indicates TRBD1, and absent DNA this call remains unverified. The CDR3 has 14 residues. The germline V gene encodes CDR1 SQVTM and CDR2 ANQGSEA. The CDR3 sequence: CSVEDRGAVYGYTF.

The rearrangement uses TRBV12-3 or TRBV12-4 and TRBJ1-2; TCRdb indicates TRBD1, and absent DNA this call remains unverified. The CDR3 spans 15 residues. The chain's CDR3 is CASSPFKGGFYGYTF.

V is TRBV28 and J is TRBJ2-3; the D call of TRBD1 rests on TCRdb alone, since no DNA is present to check it. Per the germline V gene, CDR1 is MDHEN and CDR2 is SYDVKM. This CDR3 contains 15 residues. The CDR3 is CASSSPGTGKDTQYF.

The chain employs TRBV14 and TRBJ1-1; there is no DNA to check the TCRdb D call of TRBD1. The CDR3 runs 15 residues. The germline gives CDR1 SGHDN, CDR2 FVKESK. The CDR3 sequence: CASSQWGRVNTEAFF.

The genes are TRBV5-4 and TRBJ2-1; TCRdb calls TRBD2, which cannot be checked without DNA. The CDR3 length is 15 residues. The germline V gene has CDR1 SGHNT and CDR2 YYREEE (reference sequence). The CDR3 sequence: CASGTSGSSYNEQFF.

The rearrangement joins TRBV10-3 to TRBJ2-3; TCRdb calls TRBD2, which cannot be checked without DNA. The CDR3 contains 16 residues. In germline, CDR1 is ENHRY, CDR2 SYGVKD. This CDR3 is CAISEASGAMGDTQYF.

The chain couples TRBV5-1 to TRBJ2-5. The germline V gene encodes CDR1 SGHRS and CDR2 YFSETQ. CDR3 length: 15 residues. The CDR3 loop is CASSLIQTFQETQYF.

The chain carries TRBV27 and TRBJ2-7. The CDR3 sequence is 15 residues long. Germline CDR1 and CDR2: MNHEY and SMNVEV (reference sequence). The CDR3 is CASRKTTGSSYEQYF.

The J gene is TRBJ2-7, the V gene TRBV28; TCRdb reports TRBD1, a call that lacks DNA to check it against. Germline assignment: CDR1 MDHEN and CDR2 SYDVKM. The CDR3 runs to 17 residues. Here the CDR3 reads CASSLVLPGQASHEQYF. The variable domain in full, with the rest retrieved from reference TRBV28 and TRBJ2-7, is DVKVTQSSRYLVKRTGEKVFLECVQDMDHENMFWYRQDPGLGLRLIYFSYDVKMKEKGDIPEGYSVSREKKERFSLILESASTNQTSMYLCASSLVLPGQASHEQYFGPGTRLTVT.

V is TRBV7-9 and J is TRBJ1-4. CDR1 is SEHNR, CDR2 FQNEAQ, per germline (reference sequence). This CDR3 comprises 15 residues. CDR3 residues: CASSLGGGFGEKLFF.